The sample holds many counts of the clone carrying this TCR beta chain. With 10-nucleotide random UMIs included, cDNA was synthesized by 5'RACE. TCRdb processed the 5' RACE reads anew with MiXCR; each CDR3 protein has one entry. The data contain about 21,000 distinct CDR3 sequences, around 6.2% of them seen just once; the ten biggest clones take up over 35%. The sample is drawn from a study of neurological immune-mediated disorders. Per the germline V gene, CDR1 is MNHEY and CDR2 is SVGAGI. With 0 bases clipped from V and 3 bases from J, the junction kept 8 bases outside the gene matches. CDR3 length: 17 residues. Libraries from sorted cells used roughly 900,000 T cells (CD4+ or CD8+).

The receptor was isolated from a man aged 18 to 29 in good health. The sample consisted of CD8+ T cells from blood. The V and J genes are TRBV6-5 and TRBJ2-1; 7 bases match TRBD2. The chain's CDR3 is CASSYSIGGGDYNEQFF. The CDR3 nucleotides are TGTGCCAGCAGTTACTCTATTGGGGGGGGAGACTACAATGAGCAGTTCTTC.